This T cell receptor (beta chain) was found in a study of technical replicates of blood from a handful of donors. Sequencing used immunoSEQ multiplex PCR; TCRdb keeps in-frame clones, though not all of them. The sample comprises fewer than 15,000 clones, about 94% of which are singletons, and more than 7% rests with the top ten. The CDR3 spans 15 residues. V was clipped by 3 bases and J by 2 bases, with 11 bases between them. Germline values: CDR1 SGHAT, CDR2 FQNNGV. The receptor comes from a human donor in good health. The chain joins TRBV11-2 to TRBJ2-1; TRBD2 is a possible D gene (6 bases). Sample: PBMCs. The CDR3, as DNA: TGTGCCAGCAGCTTGGGCGGGGCAACCTACAATGAGCAGTTCTTC. This sequence encodes CASSLGGATYNEQFF.